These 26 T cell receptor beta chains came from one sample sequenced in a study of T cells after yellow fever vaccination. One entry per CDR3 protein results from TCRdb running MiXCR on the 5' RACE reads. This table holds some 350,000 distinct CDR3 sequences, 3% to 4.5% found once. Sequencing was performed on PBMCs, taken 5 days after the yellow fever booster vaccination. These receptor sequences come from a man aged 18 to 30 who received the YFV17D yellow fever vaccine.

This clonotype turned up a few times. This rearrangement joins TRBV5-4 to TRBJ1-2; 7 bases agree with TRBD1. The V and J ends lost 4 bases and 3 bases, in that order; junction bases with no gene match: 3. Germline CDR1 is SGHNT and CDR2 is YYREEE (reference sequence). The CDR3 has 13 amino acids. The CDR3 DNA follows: TGTGCCAGCAGCGACAGGGCGGACTATGGCTACACCTTC. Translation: CASSDRADYGYTF.

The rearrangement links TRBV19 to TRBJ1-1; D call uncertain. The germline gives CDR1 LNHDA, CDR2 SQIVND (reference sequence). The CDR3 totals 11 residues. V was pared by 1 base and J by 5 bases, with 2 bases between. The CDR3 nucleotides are TGTGCCAGTAGTATAGGGACTGAAGCTTTCTTT. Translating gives CASSIGTEAFF.

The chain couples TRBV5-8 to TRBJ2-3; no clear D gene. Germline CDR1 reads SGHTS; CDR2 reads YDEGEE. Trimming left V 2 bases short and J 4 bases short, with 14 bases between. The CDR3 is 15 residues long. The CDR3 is CASSFGLSGADTQYF. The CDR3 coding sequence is TGTGCCAGCAGCTTCGGCCTGAGTGGCGCAGATACGCAGTATTTT.

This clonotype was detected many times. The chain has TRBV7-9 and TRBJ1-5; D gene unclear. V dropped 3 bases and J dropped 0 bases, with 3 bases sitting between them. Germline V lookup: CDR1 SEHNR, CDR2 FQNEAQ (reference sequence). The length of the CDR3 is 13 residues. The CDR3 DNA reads TGTGCCAGCAGCTTTAGTAGCAATCAGCCCCAGCATTTT. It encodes CASSFSSNQPQHF.

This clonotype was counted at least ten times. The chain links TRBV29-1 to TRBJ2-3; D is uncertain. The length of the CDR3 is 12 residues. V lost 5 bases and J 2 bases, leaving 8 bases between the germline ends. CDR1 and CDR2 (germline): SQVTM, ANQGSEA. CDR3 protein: CSVRRDTDTQYF. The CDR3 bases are TGCAGCGTTCGCAGAGACACAGATACGCAGTATTTT.

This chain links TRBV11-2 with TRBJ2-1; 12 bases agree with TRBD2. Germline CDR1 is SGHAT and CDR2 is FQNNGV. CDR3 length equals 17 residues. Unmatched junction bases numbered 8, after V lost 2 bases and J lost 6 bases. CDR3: CASSLTTSGSKSNEQFF. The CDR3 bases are TGTGCCAGCAGCTTAACGACTAGCGGGAGCAAGAGCAATGAGCAGTTCTTC.

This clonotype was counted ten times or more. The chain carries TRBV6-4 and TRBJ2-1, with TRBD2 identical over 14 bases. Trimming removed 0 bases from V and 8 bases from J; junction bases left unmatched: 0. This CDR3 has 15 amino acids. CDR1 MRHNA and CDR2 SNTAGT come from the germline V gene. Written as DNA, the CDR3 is TGTGCCAGCAGTGACTCGACTAGCGGGGGGGATGAGCAGTTCTTC. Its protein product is CASSDSTSGGDEQFF.

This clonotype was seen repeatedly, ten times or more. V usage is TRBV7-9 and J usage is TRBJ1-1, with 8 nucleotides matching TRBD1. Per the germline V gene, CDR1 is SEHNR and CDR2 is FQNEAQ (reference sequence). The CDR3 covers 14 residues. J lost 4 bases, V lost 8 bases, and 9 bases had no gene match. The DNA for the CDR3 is TGTGCCAGCGGATCCTTTACAGGGGGCACTGAAGCTTTCTTT. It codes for CASGSFTGGTEAFF.

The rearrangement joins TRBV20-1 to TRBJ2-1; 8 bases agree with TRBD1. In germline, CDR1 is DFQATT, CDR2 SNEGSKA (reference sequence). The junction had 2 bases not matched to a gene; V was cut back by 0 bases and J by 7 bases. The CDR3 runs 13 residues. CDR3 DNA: TGCAGTGCTAGAGATCAGGGGGCAAATGAGCAGTTCTTC. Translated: CSARDQGANEQFF.

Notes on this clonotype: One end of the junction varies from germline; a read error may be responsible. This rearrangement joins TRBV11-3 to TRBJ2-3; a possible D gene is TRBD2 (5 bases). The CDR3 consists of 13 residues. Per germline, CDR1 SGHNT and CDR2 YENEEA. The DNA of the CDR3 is TGTGCCAGCTGCTTTAGCGCGGAGGATACGGAGAATTTT. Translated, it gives CASCFSAEDTENF.

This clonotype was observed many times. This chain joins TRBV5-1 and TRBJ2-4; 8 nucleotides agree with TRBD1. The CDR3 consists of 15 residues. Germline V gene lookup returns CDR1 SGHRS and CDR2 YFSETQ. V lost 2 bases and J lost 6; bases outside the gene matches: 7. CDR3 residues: CASSFVTGTGNIQYF. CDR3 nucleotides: TGCGCCAGCAGCTTCGTAACTGGGACAGGAAACATTCAGTACTTC.

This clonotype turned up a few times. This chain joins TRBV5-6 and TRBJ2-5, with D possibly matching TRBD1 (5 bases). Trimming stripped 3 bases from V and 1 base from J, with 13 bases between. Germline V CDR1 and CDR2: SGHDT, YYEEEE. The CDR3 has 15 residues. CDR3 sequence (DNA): TGTGCCAGCAGCTCTCTCGACAGAATCCAAGAGACCCAGTACTTC. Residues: CASSSLDRIQETQYF.

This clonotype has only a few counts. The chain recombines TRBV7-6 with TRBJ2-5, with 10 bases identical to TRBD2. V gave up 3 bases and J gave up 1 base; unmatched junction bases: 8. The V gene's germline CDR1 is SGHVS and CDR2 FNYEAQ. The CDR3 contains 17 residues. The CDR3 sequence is CASSLGASGGFQETQYF. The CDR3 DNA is TGTGCCAGCAGCTTGGGGGCTAGCGGGGGTTTCCAAGAGACCCAGTACTTC. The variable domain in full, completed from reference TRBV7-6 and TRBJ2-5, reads GAGVSQSPRYKVTKRGQDVALRCDPISGHVSLYWYRQALGQGPEFLTYFNYEAQQDKSGLPNDRFSAERPEGSISTLTIQRTEQRDSAMYRCASSLGASGGFQETQYFGPGTRLLVL.

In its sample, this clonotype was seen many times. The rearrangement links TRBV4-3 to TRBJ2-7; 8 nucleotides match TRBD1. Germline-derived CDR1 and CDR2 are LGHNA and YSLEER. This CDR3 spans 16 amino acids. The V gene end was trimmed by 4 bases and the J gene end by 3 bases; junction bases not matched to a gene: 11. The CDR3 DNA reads TGCGCCAGCAGCCCGGAGCCCTCGGGGACAGGCTACGAGCAGTACTTC. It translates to CASSPEPSGTGYEQYF.

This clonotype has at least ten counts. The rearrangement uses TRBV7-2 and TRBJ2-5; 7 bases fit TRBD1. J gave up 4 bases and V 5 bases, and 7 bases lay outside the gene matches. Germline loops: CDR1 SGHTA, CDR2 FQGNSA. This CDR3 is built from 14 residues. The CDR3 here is CASSRGQVGETQYF. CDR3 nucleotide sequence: TGTGCCAGCAGCCGCGGACAGGTTGGAGAGACCCAGTACTTC.

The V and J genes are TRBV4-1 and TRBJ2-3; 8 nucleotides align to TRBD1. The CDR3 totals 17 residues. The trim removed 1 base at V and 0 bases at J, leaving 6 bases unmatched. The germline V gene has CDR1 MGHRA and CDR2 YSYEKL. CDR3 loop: CASSQANRTGSTDTQYF. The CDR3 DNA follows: TGCGCCAGCAGCCAAGCCAACCGGACAGGGAGCACAGATACGCAGTATTTT.

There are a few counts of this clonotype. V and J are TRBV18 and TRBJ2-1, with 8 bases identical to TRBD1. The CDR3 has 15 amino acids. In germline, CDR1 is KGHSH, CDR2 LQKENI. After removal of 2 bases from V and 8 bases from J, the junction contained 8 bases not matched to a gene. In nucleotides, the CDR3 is TGTGCCAGCTCACCATTCGGCAGGGGGCAGGATGAGCAGTTCTTC. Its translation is CASSPFGRGQDEQFF.

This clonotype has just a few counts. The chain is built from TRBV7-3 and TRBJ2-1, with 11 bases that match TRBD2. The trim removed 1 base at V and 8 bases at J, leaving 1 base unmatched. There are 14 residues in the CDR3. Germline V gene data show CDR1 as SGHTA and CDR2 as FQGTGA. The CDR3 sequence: CASSLMTSGDEQFF. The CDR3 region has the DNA TGTGCCAGCAGCTTAATGACTAGCGGGGATGAGCAGTTCTTC.

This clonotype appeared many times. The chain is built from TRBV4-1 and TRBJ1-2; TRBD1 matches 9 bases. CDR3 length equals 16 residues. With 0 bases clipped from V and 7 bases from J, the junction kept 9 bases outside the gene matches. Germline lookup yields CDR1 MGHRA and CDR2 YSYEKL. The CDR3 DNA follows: TGCGCCAGCAGCCAAGATTACGGGACAGGGATGTTTGGCTACACCTTC. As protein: CASSQDYGTGMFGYTF.

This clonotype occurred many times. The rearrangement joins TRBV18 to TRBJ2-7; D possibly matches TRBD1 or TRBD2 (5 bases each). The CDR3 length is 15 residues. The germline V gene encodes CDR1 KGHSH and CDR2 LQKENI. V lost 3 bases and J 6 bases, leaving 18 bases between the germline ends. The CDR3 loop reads CASSPSISGQIEQYV. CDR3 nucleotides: TGTGCCAGCTCACCTTCTATATCGGGGCAGATCGAGCAGTACGTC.

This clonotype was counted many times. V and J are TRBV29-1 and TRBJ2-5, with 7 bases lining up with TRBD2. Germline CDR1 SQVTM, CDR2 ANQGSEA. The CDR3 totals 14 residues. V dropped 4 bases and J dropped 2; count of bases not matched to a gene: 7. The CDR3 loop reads CSVAGGIRQETQYF. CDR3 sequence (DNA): TGCAGCGTTGCCGGGGGGATAAGACAAGAGACCCAGTACTTC.

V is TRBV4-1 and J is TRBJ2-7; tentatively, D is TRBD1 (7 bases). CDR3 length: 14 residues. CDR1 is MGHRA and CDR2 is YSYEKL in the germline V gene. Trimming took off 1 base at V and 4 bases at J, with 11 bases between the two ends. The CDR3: CASSQGPGGYEQYF. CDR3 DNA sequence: TGCGCCAGCAGCCAAGGGCCAGGGGGGTACGAGCAGTACTTC.

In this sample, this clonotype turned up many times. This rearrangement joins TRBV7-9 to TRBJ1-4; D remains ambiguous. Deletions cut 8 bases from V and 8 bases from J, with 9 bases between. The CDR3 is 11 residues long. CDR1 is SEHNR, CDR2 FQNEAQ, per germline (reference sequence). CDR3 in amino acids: CASATGEKLFF. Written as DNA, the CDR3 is TGTGCCAGCGCCACTGGCGAAAAACTGTTTTTT.

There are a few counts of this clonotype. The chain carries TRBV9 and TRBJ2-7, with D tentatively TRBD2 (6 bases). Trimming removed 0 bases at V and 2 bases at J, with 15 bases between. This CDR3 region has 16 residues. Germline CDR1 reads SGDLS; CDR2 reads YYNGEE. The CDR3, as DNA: TGTGCCAGCAGCGTAGGGTCCAGGGAGGCCCCCTACGAGCAGTACTTC. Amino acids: CASSVGSREAPYEQYF. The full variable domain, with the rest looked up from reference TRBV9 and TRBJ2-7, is DSGVTQTPKHLITATGQRVTLRCSPRSGDLSVYWYQQSLDQGLQFLIQYYNGEERAKGNILERFSAQQFPDLHSELNLSSLELGDSALYFCASSVGSREAPYEQYFGPGTRLTVT.

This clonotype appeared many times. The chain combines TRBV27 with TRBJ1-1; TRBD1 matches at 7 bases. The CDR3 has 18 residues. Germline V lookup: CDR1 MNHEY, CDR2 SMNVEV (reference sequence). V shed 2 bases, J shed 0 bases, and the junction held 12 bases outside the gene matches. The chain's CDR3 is CASSLLFPSGTVNTEAFF. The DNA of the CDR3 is TGTGCCAGCAGTTTACTATTCCCCTCGGGGACAGTGAACACTGAAGCTTTCTTT.

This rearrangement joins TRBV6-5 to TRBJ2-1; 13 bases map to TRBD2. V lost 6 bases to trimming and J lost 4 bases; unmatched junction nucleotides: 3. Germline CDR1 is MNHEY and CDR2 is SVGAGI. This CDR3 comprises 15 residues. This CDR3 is CASRSGLAGYNEQFF. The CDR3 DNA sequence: TGTGCCAGCAGATCGGGACTAGCGGGGTACAATGAGCAGTTCTTC.